The 3 T cell receptor beta chains given below trace back to one sample, sequenced in a study of cytomegalovirus exposure and HLA in healthy donors. PCR was performed using 60 Vbeta and 13 Jbeta primers. The protocol was immunoSEQ multiplex PCR, while the TCRdb copy is restricted to in-frame clones and leaves out a portion. The table includes under 200,000 clones, under 90% detected once. The sample taken for sequencing was PBMCs. The receptors come from a man younger than 35 in good health and CMV-seronegative.

The chain combines TRBV5-1 with TRBJ1-2, with 12 nucleotides matching TRBD1. Germline lookup yields CDR1 SGHRS and CDR2 YFSETQ. Trimming at V came to 0 bases and at J to 6 bases, leaving 9 bases not matched to a gene. The CDR3 extends over 17 amino acids. The CDR3 DNA follows: TGCGCCAGCAGCTTGGCCGGGACAGGGGGCTTTGGTGATGGCTACACCTTC. It yields the protein CASSLAGTGGFGDGYTF.

The chain uses TRBV19 and TRBJ2-7; possibly TRBD1 for D (5 bases). V lost 3 bases and J 3 bases, leaving 12 bases between the germline ends. The CDR3 is made up of 14 amino acids. CDR1 LNHDA and CDR2 SQIVND come from the germline V gene (reference sequence). CDR3 sequence: CASSMVQGDYEQYF. In DNA, the CDR3 is TGTGCCAGTAGTATGGTTCAGGGTGACTACGAGCAGTACTTC.

The J gene is TRBJ2-1, the V gene TRBV28, with TRBD2 identical over 9 bases. The CDR3 sequence is 18 residues long. CDR1 MDHEN and CDR2 SYDVKM come from the germline V gene. J gave up 5 bases and V 5 bases, and 16 bases lay outside the gene matches. The CDR3 loop reads CASSAGGAGGPLDNEQFF. CDR3 DNA: TGTGCCAGCAGTGCCGGGGGAGCGGGAGGCCCCTTGGACAATGAGCAGTTCTTC.